This T cell receptor (beta chain) was found in a study of cytomegalovirus exposure and HLA in healthy donors (dated by TCRdb to the late 2010s). Describing the broader study: According to a later analysis, one platform produced both the 110 or so validation repertoires and the 666 repertoires of the first cohort. The study aimed to test whether cataloging public T cell receptors could reveal signatures of past pathogen exposure. Besides the first cohort of roughly 640 subjects, a separate validation cohort made up of 95 to 150 different subjects was used. High-throughput TCR immunosequencing, statistical association of individual TCRs with disease status, and machine learning were combined to predict cytomegalovirus infection status. Broad study findings and their caveats: A later analysis had no HLA typing for the validation cohort, so co-occurrence there was scored across all 110 or so repertoires. A later analysis found that TCRs clustered in the first cohort also tended to co-occur in the roughly 120 validation repertoires, with approximately 94% of cluster scores above 0. Most TCR sequences were observed very rarely across donors, whereas some public TCRs were present in many individuals. A total of 164 TCR beta chains were listed by the study as associated with cytomegalovirus. The authors suggested that the approach could potentially be generalized to other disease states and immunological phenotypes. Three of the identified cytomegalovirus-associated TCR beta chains were confirmed in vitro to be specific for cytomegalovirus antigens. The classifier was reported to diagnose cytomegalovirus status with high specificity and sensitivity in both the original and validation cohorts.

Regarding this clone: The clone's antigen remains unknown. Base qualities are not recorded, but no much larger clone differs from it by a single base.

The library came from the immunoSEQ multiplex PCR assay. From the authors' description of their analysis: A statistical classification framework was developed to diagnose cytomegalovirus status using the catalog of TCR beta chain sequences. Not all clones reach the TCRdb copy of this immuneACCESS table, which keeps in-frame sequences only. Checked studies attribute under half of the gap to unresolved V genes and leave the rest unexplained. The DNA was the basis for D and trimming; V, J and clone size are from that table. For this sample there are 150,000 to 200,000 clones; roughly 80% appear just once. About 7% of the sample is in the top ten clones. Donors formed part of the validation cohort, which comprised over a hundred subjects and was distinct from the first cohort of some 700 subjects. Compared with germline, V lacks 5 bases and J lacks 6 bases; bases without a gene match: 5. The CDR3 sequence holds 13 residues, the cysteine and phenylalanine included. Left in the record is the CDR3 DNA by itself, 39 bases read in frame from the first base. The germline V gene (reference sequence) gives CDR1 as LNHDA and CDR2 as SQIVND.

The receptor chain draws on TRBV19 and TRBJ1-2; 8 of the junction bases match TRBD1. The sequence was obtained from a man between 18 and 35 years old in good health and CMV-seropositive. Input material: PBMCs. The nucleotide sequence is given as TGTGCCAGTAGTTTGATGGGACAGGATGGCTACACCTTC. Translation gives CASSLMGQDGYTF. The CDR3 plus the reference TRBV19 and TRBJ1-2 genes for the other parts give the full variable domain: DGGITQSPKYLFRKEGQNVTLSCEQNLNHDAMYWYRQDPGQGLRLIYYSQIVNDFQKGDIAEGYSVSREKKESFPLTVTSAQKNPTAFYLCASSLMGQDGYTFGSGTRLTVV.